Sequencing of this T cell receptor beta chain was carried out in a study of regulatory T cells in long-lasting Graves disease. Findings and caveats of the study: Persistent Graves' patients showed less TCR diversity than newly diagnosed ones. With persistent disease, TRBV28, TRBJ1-2 and TRBJ2-5 were the favored segments.

Germline V gives CDR1 SGHAT, CDR2 FQNNGV. The CDR3 length equals 8 residues, ends included. Only a few counts were recorded for this clonotype. Its antigen is currently unknown. Lacking the conserved final phenylalanine or tryptophan, this CDR3 likely reflects a read error. No DNA is shown, since the ends of the CDR3 on it are uncertain; the CDR3 is the one TCRdb lists. Relying on iRepertoire HTBI primers and Arm-PCR of CDR3 regions, the team built TCR beta libraries. MiXCR was run by TCRdb on the multiplex PCR reads, yielding one entry per CDR3 protein. This table holds 400,000 to 500,000 distinct CDR3 sequences, about 15% found once. Regarding time point: newly diagnosed GD, antithyroid drugs for less than 3 months. The TCR library was made from RNA extracted from PBMCs. This sample was shared with a second study, whose subject was T cells in Graves' hyperthyroidism and ophthalmopathy.

This chain links TRBV11-2 with TRBJ2-7; the D call in the table, TRBD2, was not verified against the DNA. This specimen consisted of peripheral blood mononuclear cells (PBMCs), obtained at new diagnosis, from a patient treated with antithyroid drugs. The clonotype comes from a woman between 25 and 40 years old with Graves disease. The CDR3 reads CASSFLAG.